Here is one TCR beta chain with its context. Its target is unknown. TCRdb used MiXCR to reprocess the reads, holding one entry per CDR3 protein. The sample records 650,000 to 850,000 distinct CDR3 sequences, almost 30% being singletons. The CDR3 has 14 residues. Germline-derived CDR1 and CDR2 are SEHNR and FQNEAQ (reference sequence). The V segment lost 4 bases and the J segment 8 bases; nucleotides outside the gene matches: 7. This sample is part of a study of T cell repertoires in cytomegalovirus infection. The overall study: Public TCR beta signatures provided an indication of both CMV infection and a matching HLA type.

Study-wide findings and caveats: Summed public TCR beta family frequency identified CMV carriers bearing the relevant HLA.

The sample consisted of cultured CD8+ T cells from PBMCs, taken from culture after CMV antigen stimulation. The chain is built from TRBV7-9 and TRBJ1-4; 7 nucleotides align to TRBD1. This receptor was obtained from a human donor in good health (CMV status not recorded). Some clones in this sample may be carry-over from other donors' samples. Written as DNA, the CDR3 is TGTGCCAGCAGCTCCGACAGGGTACAGGAAAAACTGTTTTTT. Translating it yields CASSSDRVQEKLFF.